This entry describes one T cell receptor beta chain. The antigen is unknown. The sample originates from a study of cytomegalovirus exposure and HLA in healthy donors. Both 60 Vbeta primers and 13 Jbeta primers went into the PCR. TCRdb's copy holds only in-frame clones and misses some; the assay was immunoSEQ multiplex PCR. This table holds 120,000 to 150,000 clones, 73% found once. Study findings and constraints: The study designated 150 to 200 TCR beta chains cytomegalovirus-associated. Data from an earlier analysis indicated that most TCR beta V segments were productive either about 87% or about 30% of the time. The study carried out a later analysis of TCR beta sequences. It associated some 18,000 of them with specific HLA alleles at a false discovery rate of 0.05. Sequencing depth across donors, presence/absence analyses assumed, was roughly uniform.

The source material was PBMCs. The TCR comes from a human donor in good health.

CDR3 amino acids: CASRGLADNEQFF. Here the CDR3 DNA reads TGTGCCAGTAGGGGACTAGCGGACAATGAGCAGTTCTTC. The chain employs TRBV19 and TRBJ2-1; 11 nucleotides line up with TRBD2. The CDR3 spans 13 residues. V was clipped by 6 bases and J by 5 bases; unmatched bases: 0. CDR1 LNHDA and CDR2 SQIVND come from the germline V gene (reference sequence).